This T cell receptor beta chain was captured by sequencing in a study of radiation and T cells in renal cell carcinoma (TCRdb year 2020). Turning to the overall study: TCR beta sequencing covered some 55 samples in total, comprising approximately 26 tumors and some 27 peripheral blood samples. In the approximately 57 samples combined, about 4 million unique CDR3 nucleotide sequences were found, encoding roughly 3,000,000 unique CDR3 amino acid sequences. The final blood draw took place at 4 weeks after radiation, the same time as nephrectomy.

Points the paper makes about the study in general: Top tumor clonotypes rose in blood from baseline to 2 weeks post-radiation, then contracted by 4 weeks, suggesting transient expansion of tumor-resident clones. With a single-armed trial design, the study had no way to address how radiation dose or scheduling affects the TCR repertoire. Dynamics of the blood repertoire were not tracked past 4 weeks after treatment. No pretreatment tumor biopsies were available, so the baseline intratumoral presence of clonotypes could not be determined.

This clone has just a few counts. The antigen it binds to is not known. No per-base quality is available; no much larger clone lies one base away. CDR1 is given as MNHNS and CDR2 as SASEGT, both from the germline V gene. V is shortened by 7 bases, J by 1 base, and the region joining them spans 13 bases. The CDR3 measures 14 amino acids from cysteine to phenylalanine. Only the CDR3 portion is preserved as DNA: 42 bases, with reading frame beginning at the first base. The immunoSEQ kit was used, according to the manufacturer's recommendations, to generate TCR beta libraries from genomic DNA. For library preparation, a first multiplex PCR was performed with proprietary primers, followed by a second PCR in which unique barcodes were added, and bead cleanups were performed after each round. A positive control reaction and a negative control reaction, both provided in the kit, were run with every batch of samples. The final libraries were assessed on an Agilent 4200 TapeStation D1000 ScreenTape, pooled by volume, and quantified by qPCR. An Illumina NextSeq500 fitted with a MidOutput 150-cycle cartridge performed the sequencing, running 156 Read1 cycles and 15 Index1 cycles with the kit's custom primers. The pooled library was loaded at about 0.96 pM, and approximately 19% PhiX control was spiked in. For the original study's pipeline: Vendor-processed data were analyzed in R, with a clonotype defined as all T cells sharing the same CDR3 nucleotide sequence. In the clone abundance analyses, frequencies in each sample were normalized to that sample's 10,000 most abundant clones. Public T cell clones, averaging fewer than five per sample, were removed before analysis. Tumor-enriched and baseline blood-enriched clonotypes were defined by at least a 32-fold difference in abundance between compartments. A beta-binomial differential abundance model was applied to find clonotypes that expanded or contracted between blood time points. Tumor-blood repertoire similarity was measured with the Baroni-Urbani and Buser coefficient, and group comparisons used two-tailed Wilcoxon tests in R. This is the immuneACCESS table as TCRdb keeps it, with only in-frame sequences that have V and J called. A part of the clones is gone; compared with another copy, unresolved V genes explain less than half, and the rest is unexplained. Clone size and V and J calls were adopted from that table, with D and trimming inferred from the DNA. This sample is represented by some 150,000 clones; approximately 86% of them were singletons. The ten largest clonotypes hold 17% of the sample.

The intended sense of this specimen's time point label: blood 4 weeks post-SBRT, at nephrectomy. The sample's treatment or condition label, in plain terms: 15 Gy SBRT to primary tumor, nephrectomy 4 weeks later. The samples were drawn from a clinical trial, where primary renal cell carcinomas were treated with 15 Gy of stereotactic body radiation therapy and then removed by nephrectomy 4 weeks afterward. To follow tumor-enriched clonotypes, serial peripheral blood was collected from radiation-treated patients at baseline and at 2 weeks and 4 weeks after SBRT. Every patient's renal cell carcinoma showed clear cell pathology. The QIAamp DNA Blood Mini Kit (Qiagen) was used to prepare genomic DNA for TCR sequencing. The analyses included only samples that passed all quality control checks.

The chain is assembled from TRBV6-1 and TRBJ1-1; perhaps TRBD1 is the D gene, with 6 bases matching. The TCR comes from a woman in her 50s with renal cell carcinoma. The sequences come from blood, collected from a patient whose treatment included radiotherapy and nephrectomy. The DNA reads as follows: TGTGCCAGCACCATACAGACAGGGAACACTGAAGCTTTCTTT. This translates into CASTIQTGNTEAFF.